These 8 T cell receptor beta chains were all obtained from the same sample, sequenced in a study of early stage breast cancer tumors. This table comes from immunoSEQ multiplex PCR, and its TCRdb copy is limited to in-frame clones, with some not included. Among fewer than 5,500 clones listed, just over 70% were seen once. Input material: breast tumor tissue. Source of these receptors: a person aged 55-75 years with breast cancer.

The chain is built from TRBV6-1 and TRBJ2-1, with D perhaps TRBD2 (6 bases). Germline loops: CDR1 MNHNS, CDR2 SASEGT. This CDR3 has 15 amino acids. The germline V and J ends were trimmed by 9 bases and 4 bases, with 19 bases remaining between them. CDR3 in DNA: TGTGCCAGTACCTCGGGGGTTTTATGGTACAATGAGCAGTTCTTC. This codes for CASTSGVLWYNEQFF.

This sequence joins TRBV4-1 and TRBJ2-3; perhaps D is TRBD1 or TRBD2 (6 bases each). V was clipped by 0 bases and J by 0 bases, with 13 bases between them. Germline CDR1 reads MGHRA; CDR2 reads YSYEKL. This CDR3 contains 17 residues. CDR3 nucleotide sequence: TGCGCCAGCAGCCAAGATTGGCGGGGACACAGCACAGATACGCAGTATTTT. As protein: CASSQDWRGHSTDTQYF.

The rearrangement joins TRBV19 to TRBJ1-4; 8 nucleotides match TRBD1. This CDR3 is built from 14 residues. V shed 2 bases, J shed 7 bases, and the junction held 3 bases outside the gene matches. CDR1 LNHDA and CDR2 SQIVND come from the germline V gene (reference sequence). Written as DNA, the CDR3 is TGTGCCAGTAGTATACGGACAGGGATTGAAAAACTGTTTTTT. It is translated as CASSIRTGIEKLFF.

The genes are TRBV11-3 and TRBJ2-1; D uncertain. V was shortened by 5 bases and J by 3 bases, with 14 bases between the two germline ends. Germline values: CDR1 SGHNT, CDR2 YENEEA. This CDR3 contains 15 residues. DNA of the CDR3: TGTGCCAGCAGCCCTGGAATAGGGCTCTACAATGAGCAGTTCTTC. Encoded protein: CASSPGIGLYNEQFF.

The chain is built from TRBV7-9 and TRBJ2-1; TRBD2 matches 7 bases. Germline CDR1 SEHNR, CDR2 FQNEAQ (reference sequence). The CDR3 length is 15 residues. Trimming cost V 3 bases and J 4 bases; bases outside gene matches: 6. CDR3 sequence (DNA): TGTGCCAGCAGCTTGAGAGCGGGAACGTACAATGAGCAGTTCTTC. Encoded protein: CASSLRAGTYNEQFF. Based on the CDR3 plus reference TRBV7-9 and TRBJ2-1, the full variable domain is DTGVSQNPRHKITKRGQNVTFRCDPISEHNRLYWYRQTLGQGPEFLTYFQNEAQLEKSRLLSDRFSAERPKGSFSTLEIQRTEQGDSAMYLCASSLRAGTYNEQFFGPGTRLTVL.

A few counts support this clone. V and J are TRBV2 and TRBJ1-4, with no clear D. V shed 7 bases and J shed 8 bases, with 14 bases lying between them. The CDR3 has 13 residues. Per germline, CDR1 SNHLY and CDR2 FYNNEI. The CDR3 nucleotides are TGTGCCAGCAATGGAGGACGAAGAGAAAAACTGTTTTTT. Its translation: CASNGGRREKLFF.

Judged by abundance, this clone is hyperexpanded. The chain recombines TRBV15 with TRBJ2-3, with D perhaps being TRBD1 or TRBD2 (5 bases each). CDR1 is LNHNV, CDR2 YYDKDF, per germline (reference sequence). The V and J ends lost 3 bases and 5 bases respectively, with 15 bases between them. CDR3 size: 15 residues. CDR3 loop: CATSRGTESGDTQYF. CDR3 DNA: TGTGCCACCAGCAGGGGGACCGAGTCAGGAGATACGCAGTATTTT.

V gene TRBV11-2 combines with J gene TRBJ1-1, with 7 nucleotides matching TRBD1. CDR1 is SGHAT, CDR2 FQNNGV, per germline. The V gene end was trimmed by 5 bases and the J gene end by 0 bases; junction bases not matched to a gene: 9. There are 16 residues in the CDR3. The chain's CDR3 is CASSQDVGTVNTEAFF. In DNA form, the CDR3 reads TGTGCCAGCAGCCAAGATGTTGGGACAGTGAACACTGAAGCTTTCTTT.